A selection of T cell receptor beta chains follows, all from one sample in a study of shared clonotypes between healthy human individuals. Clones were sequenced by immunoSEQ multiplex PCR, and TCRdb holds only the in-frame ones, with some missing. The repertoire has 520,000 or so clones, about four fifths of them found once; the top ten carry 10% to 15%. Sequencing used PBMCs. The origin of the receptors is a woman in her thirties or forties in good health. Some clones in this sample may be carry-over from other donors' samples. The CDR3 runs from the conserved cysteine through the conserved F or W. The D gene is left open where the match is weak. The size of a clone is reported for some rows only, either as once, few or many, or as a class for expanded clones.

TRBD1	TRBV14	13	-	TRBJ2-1	TGTGCCAGCAGCCAAACTCGACAGGGGAGACAGTTCTTC	CASSQTRQGRQFF
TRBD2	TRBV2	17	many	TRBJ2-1	TGTGCCAGCAGTCCGTGGACTAGCGGGAGCTCCTACAATGAGCAGTTCTTC	CASSPWTSGSSYNEQFF
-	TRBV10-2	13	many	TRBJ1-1	TGCGCCAGCAGTGAGTTTACGTACACTGAAGCTTTCTTT	CASSEFTYTEAFF
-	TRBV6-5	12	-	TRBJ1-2	TGTGCCAGCAGCTCCCAAGGGGGAGGCTACACCTTC	CASSSQGGGYTF
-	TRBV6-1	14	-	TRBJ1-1	TGTGCCAGCAGTTCACAGGGTAGGGGAACTGAAGCTTTCTTT	CASSSQGRGTEAFF
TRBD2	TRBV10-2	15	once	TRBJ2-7	TGCGCCAGCGCCCCTTTCGGGACTAGCGTCGACGAGCAGTACTTC	CASAPFGTSVDEQYF
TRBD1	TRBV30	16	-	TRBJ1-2	TGTGCCTGGAGTGTACTGGGTCAGGGGGCGCGAGCTGGCTACACCTTC	CAWSVLGQGARAGYTF
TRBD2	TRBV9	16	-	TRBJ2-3	TGTGCCAGCAGCTTGGCCGGGAGGTTCAGCACAGATACGCAGTATTTT	CASSLAGRFSTDTQYF
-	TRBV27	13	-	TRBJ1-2	TGTGCCAGCAGTTTATCGGGGGGTCATGGCTACACCTTC	CASSLSGGHGYTF
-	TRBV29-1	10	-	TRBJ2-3	TGCAGCGTTGGGCCAGATACGCAGTATTTT	CSVGPDTQYF
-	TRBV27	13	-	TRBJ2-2	TGTGCCAGCAGTTTAATGCAGACCGGGGAGCTGTTTTTT	CASSLMQTGELFF
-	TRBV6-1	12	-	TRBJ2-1	TGTGCCAGCACCCTAACCTGGGGTGAGCAGTTCTTC	CASTLTWGEQFF
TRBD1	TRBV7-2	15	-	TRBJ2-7	TGTGCCAGCAGGAGAACAGGGGAGAGCTCCTACGAGCAGTACTTC	CASRRTGESSYEQYF
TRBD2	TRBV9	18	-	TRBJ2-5	TGTGCCAGCAGCGTGGGCTACTATAGCGGGAGAGGGGTAGAGACCCAGTACTTC	CASSVGYYSGRGVETQYF
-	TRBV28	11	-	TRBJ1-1	TGTGCCAGCAGTTTAGCGTCGGGGGCTTTCTTT	CASSLASGAFF
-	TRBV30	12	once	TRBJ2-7	TGTGCCTGGAGCGCGGACTTATTAGAGCAGTACTTC	CAWSADLLEQYF
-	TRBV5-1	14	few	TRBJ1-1	TGCGCCAGCAGCTTGGAAGGGGGTAACACTGAAGCTTTCTTT	CASSLEGGNTEAFF
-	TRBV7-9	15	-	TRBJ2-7	TGTGCCAGCAGCTTAGTATGGGGCAGCTCCTACGAGCAGTACTTC	CASSLVWGSSYEQYF
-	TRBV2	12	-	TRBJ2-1	TGTGCCAGCAGTGGTTATTACAATGAGCAGTTCTTC	CASSGYYNEQFF
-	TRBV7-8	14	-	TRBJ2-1	TGTGCCAGCAGCTTACACCAGCGGTTGGATGAGCAGTTCTTC	CASSLHQRLDEQFF
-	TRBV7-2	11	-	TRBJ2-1	TGTGCCAGCAGCCCCGCACGGGAGCAGTTCTTC	CASSPAREQFF
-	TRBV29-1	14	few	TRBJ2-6	TGCAGCGTTGAAGACCATTCTGGGGCCAACGTCCTGACTTTC	CSVEDHSGANVLTF
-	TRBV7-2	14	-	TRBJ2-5	TGTGCCAGCAGCACCGAGGGGGGCAGGGGGACCCAGTACTTC	CASSTEGGRGTQYF
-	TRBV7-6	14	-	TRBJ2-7	TGTGCCAGCAGCAACAACAGGGAGGGCTACGAGCAGTACTTC	CASSNNREGYEQYF
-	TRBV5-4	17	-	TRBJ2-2	TGTGCCAGCAGCTTCGGATCCTTCGGAGCGAACACCGGGGAGCTGTTTTTT	CASSFGSFGANTGELFF
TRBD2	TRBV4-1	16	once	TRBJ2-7	TGCGCCAGCAGCCAACCGACTAGCGGAAGCTCCTACGAGCAGTACTTC	CASSQPTSGSSYEQYF
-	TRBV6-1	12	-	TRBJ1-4	TGTGCCAGCAGTGAAAGGGGTGAAAAACTGTTTTTT	CASSERGEKLFF
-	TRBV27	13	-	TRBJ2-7	TGTGCCAGCAGTTTATCGTTGCGGGGGCAGGAGTACTTC	CASSLSLRGQEYF
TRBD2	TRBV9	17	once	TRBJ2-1	TGTGCCAGCAGCGCGGGGACTAGCGGGGCGAGCGGCCATGAGCAGTTCTTC	CASSAGTSGASGHEQFF
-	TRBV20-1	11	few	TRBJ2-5	TGCAGTGCTAGAAGATCGGGGACCCAGTACTTC	CSARRSGTQYF
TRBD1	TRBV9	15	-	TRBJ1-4	TGTGCCAGCAGCATCACCGGGACAGGTGGAGAAAAACTGTTTTTT	CASSITGTGGEKLFF
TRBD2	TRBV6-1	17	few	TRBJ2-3	TGTGCCAGCAGTGTGCGGACTAGCGGTTCCATTGGGGATACGCAGTATTTT	CASSVRTSGSIGDTQYF
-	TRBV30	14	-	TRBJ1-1	TGTGCCTGGAGTTGGGATCTAGGCGACACTGAAGCTTTCTTT	CAWSWDLGDTEAFF
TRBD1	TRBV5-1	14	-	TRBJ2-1	TGCGCCAGCAGCGCCCAGACAGGGGACAATGAGCAGTTCTTC	CASSAQTGDNEQFF
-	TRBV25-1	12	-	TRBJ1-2	TGTGCCAGCAGTGCCCTTTCTTATGGCTACACCTTC	CASSALSYGYTF
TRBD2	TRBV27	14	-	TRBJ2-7	TGTGCCAGCAGTTTAGCTAGCGGGAGTTCTGTGCAGTACTTC	CASSLASGSSVQYF
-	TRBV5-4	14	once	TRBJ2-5	TGTGCCAGCAGCTTGGAACTAAACCAAGAGACCCAGTACTTC	CASSLELNQETQYF
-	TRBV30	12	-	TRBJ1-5	TGTGCCTGGGGCGGGCCGAATCAGCCCCAGCATTTT	CAWGGPNQPQHF
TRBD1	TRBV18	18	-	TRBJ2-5	TGTGCCAGCTCACTGGGGCAGGGGGCCCTTCCTTCTCAAGAGACCCAGTACTTC	CASSLGQGALPSQETQYF
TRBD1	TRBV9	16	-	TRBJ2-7	TGTGCCAGCAGCGTAGGGGTCGGACAGGGACCCTACGAGCAGTACTTC	CASSVGVGQGPYEQYF
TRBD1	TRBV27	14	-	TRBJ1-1	TGTGCCAGCAGTTGGGGACAGGGGGCCGCTGAAGCTTTCTTT	CASSWGQGAAEAFF
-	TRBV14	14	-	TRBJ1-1	TGTGCCAGCAGCCTTTGGGGCCCTGGGCCTGAAGCTTTCTTT	CASSLWGPGPEAFF
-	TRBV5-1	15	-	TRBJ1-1	TGCGCCAGCAGCATGGGCGCATCGTGGGGCACTGAAGCTTTCTTT	CASSMGASWGTEAFF
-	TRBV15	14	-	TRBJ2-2	TGTGCCACCAGGGGACGGACGAACACCGGGGAGCTGTTTTTT	CATRGRTNTGELFF
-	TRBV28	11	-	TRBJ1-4	TGTGCCAGCAGTTTAGGTGAAAAACTGTTTTTT	CASSLGEKLFF
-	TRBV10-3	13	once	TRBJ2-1	TGTGCCATCAGTGATATGGGGGACGGTGAGCAGTTCTTC	CAISDMGDGEQFF
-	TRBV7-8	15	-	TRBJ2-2	TGTGCCAGCAGCTTAGCGGGAGAAGGTACCGGGGAGCTGTTTTTT	CASSLAGEGTGELFF
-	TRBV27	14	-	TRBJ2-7	TGTGCCAGCAGGCCACCTTGGGGCACCTACGAGCAGTACTTC	CASRPPWGTYEQYF
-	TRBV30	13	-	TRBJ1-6	TGTGCCTGGAGTGTCAGATTCGACTCACCCCTCCACTTT	CAWSVRFDSPLHF
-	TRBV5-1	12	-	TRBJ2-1	TGCGCCAGCAGCTTGATGCGCAATGAGCAGTTCTTC	CASSLMRNEQFF